This TCR beta chain was found in a study of read filtering for tumor transcriptome and immune sequencing. The CDR3 extends over 12 amino acids. J lost 8 bases, V lost 5 bases, and 2 bases had no gene match. In its sample, this clonotype was seen many times. From 300 to 400 ng of RNA, a library with molecular barcoded alpha/delta and beta/gamma adaptors was made. TCRdb re-called the reads with MiXCR, one entry per CDR3 protein. Altogether some 120,000 distinct CDR3 sequences are present, approximately 12% being singletons, with the ten largest covering around 10%. This chain joins TRBV12-3 or TRBV12-4 and TRBJ2-3, with 9 bases matching TRBD2. The sample taken for sequencing was a population of CD138-negative cells sorted from bone marrow. This clonotype originated in a donor at least 40 years old with multiple myeloma. The CDR3 loop reads CASSRLAATQYF. The CDR3 region has the DNA TGTGCCAGCAGTAGACTAGCGGCTACGCAGTATTTT.